The entry below gives a single T cell receptor (beta chain) sequence along with its context. No antigen is known for it. This record comes from a study of vaccination and CD4 T cells after COVID-19. Study-level background: Overlapping spike peptides of SARS-CoV-2, HCoV-NL63, HCoV-OC43 and HCoV-229E were used, and cells were stimulated with them. Study-wide results and limits: Within the convalescent patients, spike mono-reactivity was found in 304 of 307 vaccine-specific clones.

The treatment denotes: approximately nine-day PBMC culture with coronavirus spike peptide pools or control peptides (ViraFEST assay). Negative selection was the method that isolated CD4+ T cells after 10 days of culture. V was pared by 5 bases and J by 4 bases, with 6 bases of the junction left unmatched. This CDR3 has 14 residues. Germline CDR1 reads SGHTA; CDR2 reads FQGNSA. Sequencing of cultured CD4+ T cell DNA used the Oncomine TCR Beta short-read assay. From the PCR reads, TCRdb called clonotypes with MiXCR, one entry per CDR3 protein. In the table there are roughly 8,400 distinct CDR3 sequences, 65% to 80% of which are singletons.

The sequencing sample was made of CD4+ T cells from blood, cultured in vitro. The chain has TRBV7-2 and TRBJ2-7; TRBD1 agrees at 9 bases. The TCR sequence derives from a human donor who had recovered from COVID-19. CDR3 in DNA: TGTGCCAGCAGCGGGCAGACAGGGGGGTACGAGCAGTACTTC. It specifies CASSGQTGGYEQYF.